Given below is one T cell receptor (beta chain) in context. Germline V gene sequence: CDR1 MDHEN, CDR2 SYDVKM. This CDR3 is 16 amino acids long. V shed 6 bases, J shed 10 bases, and the junction held 15 bases outside the gene matches. Authors' processing steps: Quantification of nucleated cells was approximated via reference gene primer amplification. Sequencing was performed with immunoSEQ multiplex PCR; in TCRdb, only in-frame clones are kept and a portion is missing. For V, J and clone size, that table is used; D and trimming come from the DNA. In the table there are about 98,000 clones, about 80% of which are singletons. The data were taken from a study of blood T cell repertoires in COVID-19. As for the study in general: There were acute and convalescent COVID-19 samples, and they came from the United States, Italy and Spain. PBMCs, B-cell-depleted T cells, or T cells were the source of the cDNA or gDNA that made up the material.

The chain couples TRBV28 to TRBJ1-6, with 7 bases aligning to TRBD1. The receptor's source is a man between 65 and 80 years old with active or convalescent COVID-19. Input material: peripheral blood. The DNA for the CDR3 is TGTGCCAGCAGAAGAACGATCCGGGACAGTAGATCACCCCTCCACTTT. Encoded protein: CASRRTIRDSRSPLHF.